This T cell receptor beta chain came from a study of memory CD4+ T cells and cytomegalovirus serostatus. Study-wide results and limits: CD4+ memory repertoires contained about two fifths of the roughly 160 reported CMV TCRbeta sequences. The CMV-associated TCR signature appears largely within the CD4+ memory repertoire.

This table comes from immunoSEQ multiplex PCR, and its TCRdb copy is limited to in-frame clones, with some not included. The table lists tens of thousands of clones, 65% to 80% of them singletons. Regarding this clone: Its antigen remains unidentified.

The sort gate was single viable CD3+CD4+CD8-CD45RO+ cells for memory CD4+ T cells. CMV serostatus came from serum IgG against pp150, pp28, p38, p52. Positive selection with CD4 microbeads enriched total CD4+ T cells. Germline V CDR1 and CDR2: MDHEN, SYDVKM. The V and J ends lost 6 bases and 0 bases respectively, with 11 bases between them. The CDR3 is 14 residues long. Sequenced: memory CD4+ T cells from blood. The source of this sequence is an adult in good health and CMV-seropositive. The V gene is TRBV28, the J gene TRBJ2-5, with D perhaps given as TRBD1 or TRBD2 (5 bases each). This CDR3 reads CASSRGANQETQYF. Here the CDR3 DNA reads TGTGCCAGCAGCCGAGGGGCGAACCAAGAGACCCAGTACTTC.